This TCR beta chain was retrieved from a study of T cell repertoires in cytomegalovirus infection. TCRdb reprocessed the reads with MiXCR, giving one entry per CDR3 protein. The profile shows approximately 260,000 distinct CDR3 sequences, about 20% of them singletons. This clonotype has just a few counts. As yet, its antigen is unknown. Germline V gene lookup returns CDR1 DFQATT and CDR2 SNEGSKA (reference sequence). Trimming took 6 bases from V and 7 from J; bases not matched to a gene: 9. CDR3 length: 14 amino acids. The clonotype originates from a human donor in good health (CMV status not recorded). Some clones in this sample may be carry-over from other donors' samples. The starting material was cultured PBMCs, obtained from culture after CMV antigen stimulation. The rearrangement links TRBV20-1 to TRBJ2-1; 10 bases match TRBD2. DNA for the CDR3: TGCAGTGCACCGGAGGCTAGCGGGAGTAATGAGCAGTTCTTC. It codes for CSAPEASGSNEQFF.